Shown below are 22 T cell receptor beta chains from a single sample sequenced in a study of shared clonotypes between healthy human individuals. Only in-frame clones appear in the TCRdb table, and some are missing; sequencing was by immunoSEQ multiplex PCR. The repertoire holds approximately 1,500,000 clones, with approximately 98% as singletons. Sequencing was carried out using naive CD4+ T cells sorted from blood. As for subset: CD45RA+ positively selected. These receptors all come from a man aged 25-40 years in good health.

The V and J genes are TRBV2 and TRBJ1-2, with a weak D call TRBD1 (5 bases). The CDR3 length is 14 residues. The germline V gene encodes CDR1 SNHLY and CDR2 FYNNEI. V dropped 3 bases and J dropped 2 bases, with 10 bases sitting between them. Here the CDR3 reads CASSEVQGNYGYTF. DNA of the CDR3: TGTGCCAGCAGTGAGGTTCAGGGAAACTATGGCTACACCTTC.

The V gene is TRBV6-5, the J gene TRBJ2-3, with D perhaps matching TRBD2 (5 bases). CDR3 length equals 13 residues. V was pared by 5 bases and J by 8 bases, with 14 bases between. Germline CDR1 reads MNHEY; CDR2 reads SVGAGI. CDR3 in DNA: TGTGCCAGCAGTCCTATAGCGAGTCGTACGCAGTATTTT. Translated: CASSPIASRTQYF.

On this clone: One end of the junction fails to match germline, which may point to a read error. V gene TRBV5-1 combines with J gene TRBJ2-1; no definite D call. The CDR3 runs 14 residues. The germline V gene has CDR1 SGHRS and CDR2 YFSETQ. The CDR3 region is CASSLSKYGNGQFF. The CDR3, as DNA: TGCGCCAGCAGCTTGTCCAAATACGGTAATGGGCAGTTCTTC. The complete variable domain, with remaining parts taken from reference TRBV5-1 and TRBJ2-1, reads KAGVTQTPRYLIKTRGQQVTLSCSPISGHRSVSWYQQTPGQGLQFLFEYFSETQRNKGNFPGRFSGRQFSNSRSEMNVSTLELGDSALYLCASSLSKYGNGQFFGPGTRLTVL.

V gene TRBV4-3 combines with J gene TRBJ2-6, with a tentative D call TRBD2 (6 bases). The V gene lost 4 bases and the J gene lost 4 bases, with 8 bases spanning the gap. This CDR3 is 14 amino acids long. Germline V gene lookup returns CDR1 LGHNA and CDR2 YSLEER. The CDR3 is CASSRTTGANVLTF. CDR3 sequence (DNA): TGCGCCAGCAGCCGGACTACCGGGGCCAACGTCCTGACTTTC.

This clone was recorded only once. The chain links TRBV5-5 to TRBJ2-3, with TRBD2 matching over 14 bases. This CDR3 is 16 amino acids long. The trim removed 4 bases at V and 6 bases at J, leaving 7 bases unmatched. Germline V gene data show CDR1 as SGHKS and CDR2 as YYEKEE (reference sequence). This CDR3 reads CASSPGLAGGGDTQYF. The CDR3 bases are TGTGCCAGCAGCCCCGGACTAGCGGGAGGCGGGGATACGCAGTATTTT.

The chain carries TRBV7-2 and TRBJ2-1; 10 nucleotides match TRBD2. The trim removed 5 bases at V and 7 bases at J, leaving 11 bases unmatched. The CDR3 extends over 16 amino acids. Looked up from germline, CDR1 is SGHTA and CDR2 is FQGNSA. The CDR3 nucleotides are TGTGCCAGCAGCACGATAGCGGGAGGCTGGGGGAATGAGCAGTTCTTC. Encoded protein: CASSTIAGGWGNEQFF.

This clone has just one count. The gene calls are TRBV29-1 and TRBJ2-2; D remains ambiguous. Germline V gene data show CDR1 as SQVTM and CDR2 as ANQGSEA. CDR3 length: 15 residues. The V gene lost 4 bases and the J gene lost 5 bases, with 17 bases spanning the gap. The CDR3 DNA is TGCAGCGTTGTTCGCGGACCGAAGTTTACCGGGGAGCTGTTTTTT. As protein: CSVVRGPKFTGELFF.

V usage is TRBV6-1 and J usage is TRBJ2-1; D may be TRBD2 (5 bases). CDR1 is MNHNS and CDR2 is SASEGT in the germline V gene. The CDR3 spans 13 residues. The V gene lost 4 bases and the J gene lost 6 bases, with 10 bases spanning the gap. CDR3 in amino acids: CASSVTRPNEQFF. The CDR3 bases are TGTGCCAGCAGTGTCACTAGACCCAATGAGCAGTTCTTC.

This clone was observed once. The rearrangement joins TRBV15 to TRBJ2-7; D call uncertain. The germline V gene encodes CDR1 LNHNV and CDR2 YYDKDF (reference sequence). Trimming stripped 4 bases from V and 5 bases from J, with 18 bases between. This CDR3 has 15 amino acids. CDR3 sequence reads: CATSKVFGSGDEQYF. In DNA form, the CDR3 reads TGTGCCACCAGCAAAGTTTTTGGGTCTGGGGACGAGCAGTACTTC.

This clone was found once. Other DNA sequences in this sample translate to the same CDR3. V gene TRBV19 combines with J gene TRBJ2-7; D uncertain. This CDR3 is 13 amino acids long. Germline V gene sequence: CDR1 LNHDA, CDR2 SQIVND (reference sequence). The V gene lost 2 bases and the J gene lost 2 bases, with 7 bases spanning the gap. CDR3 nucleotides: TGTGCCAGTAGTATATCAGAGACCTACGAGCAGTACTTC. Protein: CASSISETYEQYF. Looking up the rest from reference TRBV19 and TRBJ2-7 gives the full variable domain: DGGITQSPKYLFRKEGQNVTLSCEQNLNHDAMYWYRQDPGQGLRLIYYSQIVNDFQKGDIAEGYSVSREKKESFPLTVTSAQKNPTAFYLCASSISETYEQYFGPGTRLTVT.

V is TRBV10-3 and J is TRBJ2-7, with D possibly TRBD1 on 6 matching bases. Trimming took off 6 bases at V and 2 bases at J, with 17 bases between the two ends. Germline V CDR1 and CDR2: ENHRY, SYGVKD. The CDR3 runs to 15 residues. CDR3 nucleotides: TGTGCCATCAGCGTAACCGGGACATCACCCTACGAGCAGTACTTC. It is translated as CAISVTGTSPYEQYF.

The chain has TRBV7-6 and TRBJ1-2, with 8 bases identical to TRBD1. V trimming: 5 bases; J trimming: 5 bases; junction bases outside the gene matches: 13. The CDR3 is 16 residues long. Germline CDR1 SGHVS, CDR2 FNYEAQ. In nucleotides, the CDR3 is TGTGCCAGCAGCCCCCTATCCGGACAGGGCGGTTATGGCTACACCTTC. Translation gives CASSPLSGQGGYGYTF.

This chain joins TRBV18 and TRBJ2-5; either TRBD1 or TRBD2 may fit D (6 bases each). Germline CDR1 and CDR2: KGHSH and LQKENI. CDR3 length: 16 amino acids. Trimming cost V 1 base and J 4 bases, with 16 bases left between them. The CDR3 DNA sequence: TGTGCCAGCTCACCACTGCGACAGGTCGGGGGAGAGACCCAGTACTTC. Translated: CASSPLRQVGGETQYF.

The chain combines TRBV6-5 with TRBJ2-3, with D possibly TRBD1 on 6 matching bases. Germline V gene sequence: CDR1 MNHEY, CDR2 SVGAGI. The CDR3 totals 11 residues. The V gene lost 7 bases and the J gene lost 9 bases, with 11 bases spanning the gap. The CDR3 bases are TGTGCCAGCACCGCAGGGGCCACGCAGTATTTT. Encoded protein: CASTAGATQYF.

The chain uses TRBV7-8 and TRBJ2-7; D might be TRBD1 or TRBD2, each matching 6 bases. The CDR3 is 15 amino acids. The germline V and J ends were trimmed by 3 bases and 4 bases, with 16 bases remaining between them. Germline values: CDR1 SGHVS, CDR2 FQNEAQ. The CDR3 sequence is CASSFPVGAGYEQYF. CDR3 bases: TGTGCCAGCAGCTTTCCGGTGGGGGCGGGGTACGAGCAGTACTTC.

This sequence joins TRBV30 and TRBJ1-4; no clear D. Trimming pared 1 base from V and 5 bases from J, leaving 8 bases between. This CDR3 is 13 amino acids long. From germline, CDR1 is GTSNPN and CDR2 SVGIG (reference sequence). The CDR3 loop is CAWSEDLNEKLFF. In DNA, the CDR3 is TGTGCCTGGAGTGAGGATTTAAATGAAAAACTGTTTTTT.

The genes are TRBV7-2 and TRBJ2-5; D is ambiguous. The CDR3 runs to 11 residues. Looked up from germline, CDR1 is SGHTA and CDR2 is FQGNSA. Trimming cost V 5 bases and J 4 bases, with 5 bases left between them. The DNA of the CDR3 is TGTGCCAGCAGCACCATAGAGACCCAGTACTTC. Protein product: CASSTIETQYF. The variable domain in full, with the rest retrieved from reference TRBV7-2 and TRBJ2-5, is GAGVSQSPSNKVTEKGKDVELRCDPISGHTALYWYRQSLGQGLEFLIYFQGNSAPDKSGLPSDRFSAERTGGSVSTLTIQRTQQEDSAVYLCASSTIETQYFGPGTRLLVL.

In nucleotides, the CDR3 is TGTGCCAGCAGGAGCATATTCCAGTACTTC. This gives the protein CASRSIFQYF. This rearrangement joins TRBV6-6 to TRBJ2-7, with D unclear. V was cut by 6 bases and J by 10 bases, with 10 bases left in between. CDR1 is MNHNY, CDR2 SVGAGI, per germline (reference sequence). The CDR3 length is 10 residues.

The J gene is TRBJ1-3, the V gene TRBV7-2, with D hard to call. This CDR3 has 13 amino acids. Trimming took 1 base from V and 9 from J, leaving 10 bases between them. Per germline, CDR1 SGHTA and CDR2 FQGNSA. The CDR3 protein is CASSLDTRGTIYF. CDR3 nucleotides: TGTGCCAGCAGCTTAGACACCCGGGGCACCATATATTTT.

The chain's CDR3 is CASSERDRSNQPQHF. For the CDR3, the DNA is TGTGCCAGCAGTGAAAGGGATCGGAGCAATCAGCCCCAGCATTTT. The rearrangement links TRBV6-1 to TRBJ1-5; D unclear. Trimming took off 2 bases at V and 1 base at J, with 9 bases between the two ends. CDR1 and CDR2 (germline): MNHNS, SASEGT. This CDR3 contains 15 residues.

This clone was observed once. The rearrangement joins TRBV25-1 to TRBJ1-5; no definite D call. Germline V CDR1 and CDR2: MGHDK, SYGVNS. The CDR3 is 16 amino acids. V lost 2 bases and J 3 bases, leaving 14 bases between the germline ends. CDR3 DNA: TGTGCCAGCAGTGAAGGAGGTCGCGGGATCAATCAGCCCCAGCATTTT. Translated: CASSEGGRGINQPQHF.

The gene calls are TRBV5-1 and TRBJ1-2; TRBD1 matches at 9 bases. J was trimmed by 5 bases and V by 4 bases; bases with no gene match: 18. The length of the CDR3 is 18 residues. CDR1 and CDR2 from the germline V gene are SGHRS and YFSETQ. The CDR3 here is CASSPRPRQGEEGYGYTF. CDR3 bases: TGCGCCAGCAGCCCACGACCCAGACAGGGGGAAGAGGGTTATGGCTACACCTTC.